This T cell receptor (beta chain) stems from a study of graft-versus-host responses after intestinal transplantation. Study-level findings and limits: Some GvH clones appeared in ileal mucosa or blood before recipient bone marrow.

The method was immunoSEQ multiplex PCR; TCRdb's version includes in-frame clones alone and lacks a portion of them. The repertoire holds roughly 100,000 clones, with under 95% as singletons. Worth noting for this clone: Its antigen is undetermined.

CDR3 length: 13 residues. V lost 1 base to trimming and J lost 3 bases, with 7 bases between them. This clonotype was obtained from a human donor who received an intestinal transplant. Sequencing used unstimulated CD8+ T cells sorted from spleen or lymph node cells, obtained before intestinal transplant. The rearrangement links TRBV5-3 to TRBJ1-2; D unresolved. TRBV5-3 carries the ORF label, with uncertain function. For the CDR3, the DNA is TGTGCCAGAAGCTTGACGGCGGACTATGGCTACACCTTC. It yields the protein CARSLTADYGYTF.